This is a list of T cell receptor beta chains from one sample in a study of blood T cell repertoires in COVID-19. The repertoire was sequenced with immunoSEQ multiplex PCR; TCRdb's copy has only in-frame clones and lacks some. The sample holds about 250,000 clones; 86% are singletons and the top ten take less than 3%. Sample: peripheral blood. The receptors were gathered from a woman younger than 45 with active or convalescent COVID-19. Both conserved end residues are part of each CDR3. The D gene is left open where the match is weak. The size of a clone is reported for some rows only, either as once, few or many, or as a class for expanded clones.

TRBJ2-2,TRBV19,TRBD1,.,TGTGCCAGTAGGAGGGGGCGCGACACCGGGGAGCTGTTTTTT,CASRRGRDTGELFF
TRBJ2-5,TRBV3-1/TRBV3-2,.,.,TGTGCCAGCAGCCAAGAGGTGGCTCGAGAGACCCAGTACTTC,CASSQEVARETQYF
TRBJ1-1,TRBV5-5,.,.,TGTGCCAGCAGCTCAGACATTAATGCGGGGGCTGAAGCTTTCTTT,CASSSDINAGAEAFF
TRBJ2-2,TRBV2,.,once,TGTGCCAGCAGTGAAGTGGGCCCCCAGAACACCGGGGAGCTGTTTTTT,CASSEVGPQNTGELFF
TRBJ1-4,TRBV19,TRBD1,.,TGTGCCAGTAGTACCTCTCCGGGGACAGATAATGAAAAACTGTTTTTT,CASSTSPGTDNEKLFF
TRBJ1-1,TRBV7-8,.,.,TGTGCCAGCACTCCTGATGGGCCGTTGGGAGCTTTCTTT,CASTPDGPLGAFF
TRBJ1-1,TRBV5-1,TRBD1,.,TGCGCCAGCAGCCGGCAGGGACAGGAGGACACTGAAGCTTTCTTT,CASSRQGQEDTEAFF
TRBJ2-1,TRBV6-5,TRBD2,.,TGTGCCAGCAGTTACACTAGCGGGGACAATGAGCAGTTCTTC,CASSYTSGDNEQFF
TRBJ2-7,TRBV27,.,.,TGTGCCAGCAGTTTTAGGGGTGGCGAGCAGTACTTC,CASSFRGGEQYF
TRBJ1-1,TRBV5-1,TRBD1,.,TGCGCCAGCAGCTTGGCCGCAGGGGGCGCGAACACTGAAGCTTTCTTT,CASSLAAGGANTEAFF
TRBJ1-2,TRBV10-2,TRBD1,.,TGCGCCAGCAGTGAGCCGGGACAGGGTGGCGGCTACACCTTC,CASSEPGQGGGYTF
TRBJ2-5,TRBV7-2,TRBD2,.,TGTGCCAGCAGCTTAGCGGGGGGGAAAGAGACCCAGTACTTC,CASSLAGGKETQYF
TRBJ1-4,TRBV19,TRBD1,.,TGTGCCACTCGTACCGGGACAGGGTATGAAAAACTGTTTTTT,CATRTGTGYEKLFF
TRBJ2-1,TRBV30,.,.,TGTGCCTGGAGTGCACGAACCTTTGGGACTGCAGGGGGCAATGAGCAGTTCTTC,CAWSARTFGTAGGNEQFF
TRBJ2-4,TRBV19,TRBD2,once,TGTGCCAGTAGGGAACTAGCGGGGGGGCGAAGTGAGCCCAAAAACATTCAGTACTTC,CASRELAGGRSEPKNIQYF
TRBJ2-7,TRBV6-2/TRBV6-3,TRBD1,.,TGTGCCAGCAGCGACAGGGGGGTCGGCTACGAGCAGTACTTC,CASSDRGVGYEQYF
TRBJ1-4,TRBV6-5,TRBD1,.,TGTGCCAGCAGTTATCCACGGGACAGGGGAAATGAAAAACTGTTTTTT,CASSYPRDRGNEKLFF
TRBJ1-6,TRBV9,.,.,TGTGCCAGCAGCGTAGACGACACTAATTCACCCCTCCACTTT,CASSVDDTNSPLHF
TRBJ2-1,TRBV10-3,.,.,TGTGCCATCAGTGCCGAGGGCAATGAGCAGTTCTTC,CAISAEGNEQFF
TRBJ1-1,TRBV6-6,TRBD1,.,TGTGCCAGCGTATCGACAGGGGGCGTCGGAACTTTCTTT,CASVSTGGVGTFF
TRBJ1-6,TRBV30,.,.,TGTGCCTGCGGCCGGGCCTATAATTCACCCCTCCACTTT,CACGRAYNSPLHF
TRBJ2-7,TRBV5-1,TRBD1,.,TGCGCCAGCAGAAGGGGACAGGACTCCTACGAGCAGTACTTC,CASRRGQDSYEQYF
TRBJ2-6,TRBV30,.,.,TGTGCCTGGAGTGTACTAGGGGGGAGGGGAGGCTCTGGGGCCAACGTCCTGACTTTC,CAWSVLGGRGGSGANVLTF
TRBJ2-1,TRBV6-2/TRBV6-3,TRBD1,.,TGTGCCAGCAGTCTGGACAGGGCTGGCTACAATGAGCAGTTCTTC,CASSLDRAGYNEQFF
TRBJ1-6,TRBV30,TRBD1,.,TGTGCCTGGGGCCGACAGGGAAAGGGGTCACCCCTCCACTTT,CAWGRQGKGSPLHF
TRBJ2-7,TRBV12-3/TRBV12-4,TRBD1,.,TGTGCCAGCGGGGACAGGGGGCGAGAGCAGTACTTC,CASGDRGREQYF